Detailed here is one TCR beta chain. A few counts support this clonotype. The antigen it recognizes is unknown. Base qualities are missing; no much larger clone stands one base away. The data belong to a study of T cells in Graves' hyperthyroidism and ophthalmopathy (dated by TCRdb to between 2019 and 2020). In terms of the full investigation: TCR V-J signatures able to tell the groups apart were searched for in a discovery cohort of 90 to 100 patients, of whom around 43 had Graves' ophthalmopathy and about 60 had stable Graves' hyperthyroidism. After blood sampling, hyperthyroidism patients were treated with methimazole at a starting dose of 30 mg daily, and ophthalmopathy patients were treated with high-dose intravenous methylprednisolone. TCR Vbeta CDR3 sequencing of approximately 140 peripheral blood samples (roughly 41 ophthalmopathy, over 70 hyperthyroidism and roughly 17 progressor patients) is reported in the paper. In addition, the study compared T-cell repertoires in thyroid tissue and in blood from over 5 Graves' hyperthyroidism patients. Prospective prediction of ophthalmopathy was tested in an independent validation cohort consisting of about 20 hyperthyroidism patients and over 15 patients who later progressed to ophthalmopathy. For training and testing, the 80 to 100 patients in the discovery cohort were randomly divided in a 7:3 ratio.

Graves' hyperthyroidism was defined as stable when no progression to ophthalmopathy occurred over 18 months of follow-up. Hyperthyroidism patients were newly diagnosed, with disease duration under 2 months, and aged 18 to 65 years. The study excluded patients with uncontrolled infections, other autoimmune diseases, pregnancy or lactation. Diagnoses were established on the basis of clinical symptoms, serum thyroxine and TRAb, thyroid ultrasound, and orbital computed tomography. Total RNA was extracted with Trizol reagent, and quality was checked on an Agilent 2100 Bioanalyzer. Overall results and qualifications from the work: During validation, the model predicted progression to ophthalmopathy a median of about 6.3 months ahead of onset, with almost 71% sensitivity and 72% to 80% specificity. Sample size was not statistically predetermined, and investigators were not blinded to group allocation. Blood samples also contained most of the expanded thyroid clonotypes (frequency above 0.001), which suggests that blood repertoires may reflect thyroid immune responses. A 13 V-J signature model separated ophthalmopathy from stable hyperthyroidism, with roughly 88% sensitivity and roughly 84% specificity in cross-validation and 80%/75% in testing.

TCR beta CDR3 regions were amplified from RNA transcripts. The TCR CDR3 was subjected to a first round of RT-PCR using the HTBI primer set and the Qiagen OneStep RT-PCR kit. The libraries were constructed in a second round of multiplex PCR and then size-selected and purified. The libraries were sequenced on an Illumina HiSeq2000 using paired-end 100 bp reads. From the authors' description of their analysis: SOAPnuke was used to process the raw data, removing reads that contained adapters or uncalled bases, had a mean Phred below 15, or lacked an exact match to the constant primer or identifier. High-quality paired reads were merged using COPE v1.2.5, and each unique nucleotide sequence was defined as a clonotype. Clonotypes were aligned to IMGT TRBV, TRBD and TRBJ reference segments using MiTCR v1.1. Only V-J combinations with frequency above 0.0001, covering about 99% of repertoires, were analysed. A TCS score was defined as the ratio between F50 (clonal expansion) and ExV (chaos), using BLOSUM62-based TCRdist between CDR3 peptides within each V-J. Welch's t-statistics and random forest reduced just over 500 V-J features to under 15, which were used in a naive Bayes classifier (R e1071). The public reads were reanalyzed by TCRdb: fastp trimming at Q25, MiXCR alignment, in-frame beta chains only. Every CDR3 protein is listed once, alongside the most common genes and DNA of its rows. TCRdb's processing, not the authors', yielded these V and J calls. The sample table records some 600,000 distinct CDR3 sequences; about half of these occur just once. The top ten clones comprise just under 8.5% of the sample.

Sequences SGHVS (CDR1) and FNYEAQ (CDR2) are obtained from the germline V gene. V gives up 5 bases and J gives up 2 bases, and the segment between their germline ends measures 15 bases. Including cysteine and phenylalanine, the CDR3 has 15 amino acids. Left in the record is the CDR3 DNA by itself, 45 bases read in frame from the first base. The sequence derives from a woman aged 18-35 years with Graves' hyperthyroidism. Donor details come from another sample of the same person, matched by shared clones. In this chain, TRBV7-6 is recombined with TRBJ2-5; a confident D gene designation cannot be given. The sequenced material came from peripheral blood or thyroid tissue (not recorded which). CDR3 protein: CASSPATVFQETQYF. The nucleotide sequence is TGTGCCAGCAGCCCAGCGACTGTCTTTCAAGAGACCCAGTACTTC.